The 24 T cell receptor beta chains presented below share a single source sample, sequenced in a study of blood T cell repertoires in COVID-19. Produced via immunoSEQ multiplex PCR; TCRdb's table is partial and in-frame only. The table records 65,000 to 70,000 clones, about four fifths of them present only once. Sequenced input: peripheral blood. These receptors came from a woman aged 55-69 years with acute or convalescent COVID-19.

The gene calls are TRBV12-3 or TRBV12-4 and TRBJ1-5; perhaps TRBD1 as D (6 bases). This CDR3 contains 12 residues. The V end was cut by 5 bases, the J end by 7 bases, with 9 bases between. The CDR3 is CASSRQVQPQHF. CDR3 in DNA: TGTGCCAGCAGTCGACAGGTCCAGCCCCAGCATTTT.

This chain connects TRBV18 to TRBJ1-5; 7 bases agree with TRBD1. From germline, CDR1 is KGHSH and CDR2 LQKENI. V shed 2 bases, J shed 1 base, and the junction held 2 bases outside the gene matches. CDR3 length: 15 amino acids. In nucleotides, the CDR3 is TGTGCCAGCTCACCAGGGACAGCAAGCAATCAGCCCCAGCATTTT. Translation gives CASSPGTASNQPQHF.

The count of this clone is one. The chain uses TRBV2 and TRBJ1-1; weak D call: TRBD1 (5 bases). The germline CDR1 and CDR2 sequences are SNHLY and FYNNEI. CDR3 length equals 12 residues. Trimming pared 4 bases from V and 4 bases from J, leaving 7 bases between. The DNA for the CDR3 is TGTGCCAGCAGTGTGGGGCTCACTGAAGCTTTCTTT. This codes for CASSVGLTEAFF.

This clone was detected only a few times. V usage is TRBV19 and J usage is TRBJ2-2, with 12 positions matching TRBD2. J lost 8 bases, V lost 6 bases, and 7 bases had no gene match. The length of the CDR3 is 15 residues. The germline CDR1 and CDR2 sequences are LNHDA and SQIVND (reference sequence). CDR3 bases: TGTGCCAGTAGCTCTAGCGGGGGGGCCCCGGGGGAGCTGTTTTTT. Protein product: CASSSSGGAPGELFF.

This rearrangement joins TRBV7-2 to TRBJ1-6; D gene ambiguous. Trimming pared 1 base from V and 7 bases from J, leaving 11 bases between. The CDR3 runs 15 residues. CDR1 SGHTA and CDR2 FQGNSA come from the germline V gene. This CDR3 is CASSLGPITNSPLHF. The CDR3 nucleotides read TGTGCCAGCAGCTTAGGGCCGATCACGAATTCACCCCTCCACTTT.

This clone has only one observation. V usage is TRBV5-1 and J usage is TRBJ2-5; TRBD2 matches 14 bases. The germline gives CDR1 SGHRS, CDR2 YFSETQ. The V gene end was trimmed by 4 bases and the J gene end by 12 bases; junction bases not matched to a gene: 8. The CDR3 has 14 amino acids. CDR3 amino acids: CASSPTSGGAKKYF. CDR3 sequence (DNA): TGCGCCAGCAGCCCGACTAGCGGGGGGGCCAAGAAGTACTTC.

The J gene is TRBJ2-2, the V gene TRBV7-3, with D perhaps TRBD1 (6 bases). CDR3 length equals 14 residues. Trimming shortened V by 4 bases and J by 7 bases, and 13 bases separated the two germline ends. The V gene's germline CDR1 is SGHTA and CDR2 FQGTGA. CDR3 DNA: TGTGCCAGCAGCTCCAGGGGTTTAGACGGGGAGCTGTTTTTT. Protein: CASSSRGLDGELFF.

For the CDR3, the DNA is TGTGCCTCGCCGACAGGCATCCCCCCAGGGGCCAACGTCCTGACTTTC. Protein sequence: CASPTGIPPGANVLTF. The chain is built from TRBV7-9 and TRBJ2-6, with D possibly matching TRBD1 (6 bases). CDR1 and CDR2 (germline): SEHNR, FQNEAQ (reference sequence). This CDR3 is built from 16 residues. Trimming took off 11 bases at V and 4 bases at J, with 21 bases between the two ends.

This chain joins TRBV11-2 and TRBJ1-3; possibly TRBD1 for D (6 bases). V lost 4 bases, J lost 0 bases, and 10 bases lay in between. The CDR3 runs to 15 residues. Per germline, CDR1 SGHAT and CDR2 FQNNGV. CDR3 bases: TGTGCCAGCAGCTCCACAGGGTTCTCTGGAAACACCATATATTTT. This codes for CASSSTGFSGNTIYF.

The J gene is TRBJ2-1, the V gene TRBV28, with 12 nucleotides matching TRBD2. Trimming at V came to 1 base and at J to 10 bases, leaving 5 bases not matched to a gene. Germline loops: CDR1 MDHEN, CDR2 SYDVKM. CDR3 size: 15 residues. The CDR3 sequence: CASSLSSGGVVEQFF. DNA of the CDR3: TGTGCCAGCAGTTTATCTAGCGGGGGGGTTGTGGAGCAGTTCTTC.

The chain joins TRBV19 to TRBJ2-2; 15 bases are a match to TRBD2. Per the germline V gene, CDR1 is LNHDA and CDR2 is SQIVND (reference sequence). CDR3 length: 19 amino acids. J gave up 1 base and V 4 bases, and 7 bases lay outside the gene matches. CDR3 DNA sequence: TGTGCCAGTAGTAGGACGGGACTAGCGGGGGGCGAGAACACCGGGGAGCTGTTTTTT. It codes for CASSRTGLAGGENTGELFF.

V and J are TRBV30 and TRBJ1-1; weak D call: TRBD1 (5 bases). The CDR3 loop spans 13 amino acids. The germline V and J ends were trimmed by 3 bases and 1 base, with 9 bases remaining between them. Germline CDR1 GTSNPN, CDR2 SVGIG (reference sequence). This CDR3 is CAWSLTGNTEAFF. The DNA of the CDR3 is TGTGCCTGGAGCCTTACAGGGAACACTGAAGCTTTCTTT. The variable domain in full, completed from reference TRBV30 and TRBJ1-1, reads SQTIHQWPATLVQPVGSPLSLECTVEGTSNPNLYWYRQAAGRGLQLLFYSVGIGQISSEVPQNLSASRPQDRQFILSSKKLLLSDSGFYLCAWSLTGNTEAFFGQGTRLTVV.

This sequence joins TRBV9 and TRBJ1-3; D remains unclear. The CDR3 is made up of 13 amino acids. Germline V gene lookup returns CDR1 SGDLS and CDR2 YYNGEE. Trimming removed 3 bases from V and 0 bases from J, with 4 bases in between. The CDR3 DNA sequence: TGTGCCAGCAGCGACTCCTCTGGAAACACCATATATTTT. It yields the protein CASSDSSGNTIYF.

The chain uses TRBV28 and TRBJ2-7, with D tentatively TRBD1 (5 bases). Trimming left V 2 bases short and J 7 bases short, with 12 bases between. CDR1 is MDHEN and CDR2 is SYDVKM in the germline V gene. The CDR3 is 13 amino acids. CDR3: CASSLDSGLEQYF. DNA for the CDR3: TGTGCCAGCAGTTTAGACAGTGGTTTGGAGCAGTACTTC.

Turning to this clone: A read error may produce the germline difference seen at one junction end. The rearrangement links TRBV27 to TRBJ1-1; 7 bases agree with TRBD1. The germline V gene has CDR1 MNHEY and CDR2 SMNVEV (reference sequence). The CDR3 runs to 14 residues. DNA of the CDR3: TGTGCCAGCAGTGATACAGGGGCCCCTTCTGAGGCTTTCTTT. Translating it yields CASSDTGAPSEAFF.

The J gene is TRBJ1-1, the V gene TRBV5-8, with D tentatively TRBD1 (5 bases). In germline, CDR1 is SGHTS, CDR2 YDEGEE. The CDR3 sequence is 15 residues long. V gave up 0 bases and J gave up 5 bases, with 14 bases separating them. The CDR3 DNA reads TGTGCCAGCAGCTTGGTAGGGGCGGGAAGGACTGAAGCTTTCTTT. It yields the protein CASSLVGAGRTEAFF.

This clone showed up just a few times. The CDR3 coding sequence is TGTGCCAGCAGTGAAGCGACCTTGACAGGGGGCAATCAGCCCCAGCATTTT. Encoded protein: CASSEATLTGGNQPQHF. V usage is TRBV6-1 and J usage is TRBJ1-5; 8 bases line up with TRBD1. Germline values: CDR1 MNHNS, CDR2 SASEGT. Trimming removed 0 bases from V and 2 bases from J; junction bases left unmatched: 6. This CDR3 is 17 amino acids long.

The chain carries TRBV27 and TRBJ2-7; 7 bases match TRBD1. J was trimmed by 2 bases and V by 5 bases; bases with no gene match: 6. The CDR3 consists of 14 residues. Germline CDR1 reads MNHEY; CDR2 reads SMNVEV (reference sequence). In DNA, the CDR3 is TGTGCCAGCAGTCTGAAGGACAGGACCTACGAGCAGTACTTC. Its protein product is CASSLKDRTYEQYF.

The chain is built from TRBV3-1 (or the pseudogene TRBV3-2) and TRBJ2-7; 9 nucleotides agree with TRBD1. Germline trimming cut 3 bases from V and 2 bases from J; bases unmatched to any gene: 5. Germline lookup yields CDR1 LGHDT and CDR2 YNNKEL (reference sequence). CDR3 size: 15 residues. CDR3 loop: CASSHLDRGTYEQYF. DNA of the CDR3: TGTGCCAGCAGCCATCTAGACAGGGGGACCTACGAGCAGTACTTC.

The chain recombines TRBV19 with TRBJ2-2, with 9 bases identical to TRBD2. Germline V gene data show CDR1 as LNHDA and CDR2 as SQIVND (reference sequence). CDR3 length: 16 residues. Unmatched junction bases numbered 9, after V lost 5 bases and J lost 5 bases. CDR3 nucleotide sequence: TGTGCCAGTAGTCCTCCCGGCGGGGGGGTTACCGGGGAGCTGTTTTTT. Translation gives CASSPPGGGVTGELFF.

The V gene is TRBV5-6, the J gene TRBJ2-3; D not certain. The CDR3 length is 15 residues. V lost 2 bases to trimming and J lost 2 bases, with 12 bases between them. Germline loops: CDR1 SGHDT, CDR2 YYEEEE. CDR3 sequence reads: CASSFGTGSTDTQYF. The CDR3 nucleotides are TGTGCCAGCAGCTTCGGTACCGGGTCCACAGATACGCAGTATTTT.

The gene calls are TRBV2 and TRBJ2-7; 11 bases agree with TRBD1. The CDR3 is 12 amino acids. Germline-derived CDR1 and CDR2 are SNHLY and FYNNEI. V was clipped by 11 bases and J by 4 bases; unmatched bases: 4. DNA of the CDR3: TGTGCCGGGAGGGACAGGGGGTACGAGCAGTACTTC. Protein sequence: CAGRDRGYEQYF.

This chain connects TRBV5-4 to TRBJ2-2; TRBD1 agrees at 8 bases. The CDR3 covers 15 residues. V gave up 4 bases and J gave up 5 bases; unmatched junction bases: 7. The V gene's germline CDR1 is SGHNT and CDR2 YYREEE (reference sequence). The CDR3 loop reads CASSPGGTETGELFF. Written as DNA, the CDR3 is TGTGCCAGCAGCCCAGGGGGCACGGAGACCGGGGAGCTGTTTTTT.

V gene TRBV5-1 combines with J gene TRBJ2-7; 9 bases map to TRBD1. The CDR3 is made up of 14 amino acids. V was pared by 7 bases and J by 1 base, with 6 bases of the junction left unmatched. Per the germline V gene, CDR1 is SGHRS and CDR2 is YFSETQ. The CDR3 DNA reads TGCGCCAGCGGAAGGACAGGGGAATCCTACGAGCAGTACTTC. This translates into CASGRTGESYEQYF.